The sequence of this T cell receptor (beta chain) was determined in a study of neoadjuvant anti-PD-1 for oral cavity cancer. The wider study: Patients without progression got a fourth dose around day 43.

Libraries were prepared by immunoSEQ multiplex PCR; TCRdb keeps only in-frame clonotypes and omits some of them. The data show nearly 10,000 clones, about 65% seen once. Noted time point: after neoadjuvant nivolumab, at surgical resection. Looked up from germline, CDR1 is WSHSY and CDR2 is SAAADI. V was pared by 6 bases and J by 0 bases, with 15 bases between. There are 17 residues in the CDR3. This material consisted of PBMCs, taken after nivolumab (anti-PD-1) treatment. The receptor was isolated from a person aged 35 to 85 with oral cavity squamous cell carcinoma. V usage is TRBV10-2 and J usage is TRBJ2-6, with D possibly being TRBD1 (6 bases). CDR3 sequence reads: CASRKGVANSGANVLTF. The DNA of the CDR3 is TGCGCCAGCAGAAAGGGGGTTGCTAACTCTGGGGCCAACGTCCTGACTTTC.